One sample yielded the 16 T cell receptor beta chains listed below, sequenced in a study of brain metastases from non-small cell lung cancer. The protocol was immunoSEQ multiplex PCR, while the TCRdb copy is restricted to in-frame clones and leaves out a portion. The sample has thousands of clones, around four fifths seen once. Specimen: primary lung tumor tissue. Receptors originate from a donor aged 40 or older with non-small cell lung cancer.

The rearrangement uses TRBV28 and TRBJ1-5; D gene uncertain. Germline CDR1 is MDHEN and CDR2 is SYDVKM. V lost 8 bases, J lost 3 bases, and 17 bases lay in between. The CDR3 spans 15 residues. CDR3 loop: CASCETEVDNQPQHF. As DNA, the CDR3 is TGTGCCAGCTGCGAAACAGAGGTGGACAATCAGCCCCAGCATTTT. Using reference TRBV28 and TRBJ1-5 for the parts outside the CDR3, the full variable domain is DVKVTQSSRYLVKRTGEKVFLECVQDMDHENMFWYRQDPGLGLRLIYFSYDVKMKEKGDIPEGYSVSREKKERFSLILESASTNQTSMYLCASCETEVDNQPQHFGDGTRLSIL.

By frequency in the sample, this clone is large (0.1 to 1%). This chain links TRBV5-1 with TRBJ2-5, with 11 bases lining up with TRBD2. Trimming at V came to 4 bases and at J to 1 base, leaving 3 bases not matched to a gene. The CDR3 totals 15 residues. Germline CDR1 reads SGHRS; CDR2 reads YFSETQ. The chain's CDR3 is CASSVGTSGQETQYF. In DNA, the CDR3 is TGCGCCAGCAGCGTAGGGACTAGCGGCCAAGAGACCCAGTACTTC.

The CDR3 DNA reads TGTGCCAGCAGTTACGCCGGGACAGCGACTGGCGAGCAGTACTTC. It specifies CASSYAGTATGEQYF. The chain recombines TRBV6-2 or TRBV6-3 with TRBJ2-7; 7 bases fit TRBD1. The ends lost 2 bases at V and 6 bases at J; junction bases unmatched: 10. Germline V gives CDR1 MNHEY, CDR2 SVGEGT. The CDR3 length is 15 residues.

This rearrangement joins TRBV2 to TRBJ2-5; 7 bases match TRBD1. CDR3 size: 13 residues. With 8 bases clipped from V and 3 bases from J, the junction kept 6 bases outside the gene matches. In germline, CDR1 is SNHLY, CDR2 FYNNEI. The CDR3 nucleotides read TGTGCCAGCGGGGGACAGCTCGAAGAGACCCAGTACTTC. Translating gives CASGGQLEETQYF.

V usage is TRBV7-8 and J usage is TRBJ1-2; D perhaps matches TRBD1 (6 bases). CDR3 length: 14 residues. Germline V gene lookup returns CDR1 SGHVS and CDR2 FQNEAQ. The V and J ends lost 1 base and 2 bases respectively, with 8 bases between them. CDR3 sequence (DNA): TGTGCCAGCAGCTTAGGGCAGGGGAACTATGGCTACACCTTC. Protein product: CASSLGQGNYGYTF.

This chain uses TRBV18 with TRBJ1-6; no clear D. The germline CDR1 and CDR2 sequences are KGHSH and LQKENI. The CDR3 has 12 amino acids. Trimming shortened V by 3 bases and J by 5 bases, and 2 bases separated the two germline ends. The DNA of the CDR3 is TGTGCCAGCTCACCTGATAATTCACCCCTCCACTTT. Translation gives CASSPDNSPLHF.

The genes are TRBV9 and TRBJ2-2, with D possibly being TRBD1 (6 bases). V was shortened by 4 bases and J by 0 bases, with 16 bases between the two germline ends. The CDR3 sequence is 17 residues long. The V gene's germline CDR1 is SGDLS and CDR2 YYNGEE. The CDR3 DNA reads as TGTGCCAGCAGCTCGAACAGGGAGAGGGCGAACACCGGGGAGCTGTTTTTT. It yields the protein CASSSNRERANTGELFF.

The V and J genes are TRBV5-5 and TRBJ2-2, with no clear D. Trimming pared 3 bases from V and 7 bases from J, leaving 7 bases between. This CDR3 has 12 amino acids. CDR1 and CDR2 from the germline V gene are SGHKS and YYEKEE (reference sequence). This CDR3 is CASSYLSGELFF. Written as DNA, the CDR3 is TGTGCCAGCAGCTACCTGAGCGGGGAGCTGTTTTTT.

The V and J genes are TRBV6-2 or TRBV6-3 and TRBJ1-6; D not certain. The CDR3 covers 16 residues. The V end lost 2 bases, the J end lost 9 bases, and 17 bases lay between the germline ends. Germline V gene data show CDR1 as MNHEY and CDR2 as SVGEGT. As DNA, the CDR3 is TGTGCCAGCAGTTACCAATCCCGGAGGAAGAGTTCACCCCTCCACTTT. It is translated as CASSYQSRRKSSPLHF.

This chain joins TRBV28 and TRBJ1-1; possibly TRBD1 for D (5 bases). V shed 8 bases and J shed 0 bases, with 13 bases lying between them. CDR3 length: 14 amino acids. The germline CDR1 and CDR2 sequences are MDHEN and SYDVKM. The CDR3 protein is CASVAGTVNTEAFF. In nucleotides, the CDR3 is TGTGCCAGCGTAGCCGGGACGGTGAACACTGAAGCTTTCTTT.

CDR3 in DNA: TGTGCCAGCAGCCACCCGAGCGGCTATGGCTACACCTTC. It is translated as CASSHPSGYGYTF. This chain links TRBV7-9 with TRBJ1-2; the D is unclear. Trimming cost V 5 bases and J 4 bases, with 11 bases left between them. The CDR3 extends over 13 amino acids. Germline V lookup: CDR1 SEHNR, CDR2 FQNEAQ (reference sequence).

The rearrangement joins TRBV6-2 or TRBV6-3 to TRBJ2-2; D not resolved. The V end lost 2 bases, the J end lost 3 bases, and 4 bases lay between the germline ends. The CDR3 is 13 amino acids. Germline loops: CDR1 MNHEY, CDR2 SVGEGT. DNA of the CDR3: TGTGCCAGCAGTTACCAGGACACCGGGGAGCTGTTTTTT. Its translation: CASSYQDTGELFF.

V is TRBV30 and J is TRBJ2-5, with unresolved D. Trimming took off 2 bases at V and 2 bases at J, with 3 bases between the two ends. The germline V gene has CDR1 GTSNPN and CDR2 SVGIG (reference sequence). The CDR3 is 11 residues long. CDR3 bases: TGTGCCTGGAGTTATCAAGAGACCCAGTACTTC. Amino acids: CAWSYQETQYF.

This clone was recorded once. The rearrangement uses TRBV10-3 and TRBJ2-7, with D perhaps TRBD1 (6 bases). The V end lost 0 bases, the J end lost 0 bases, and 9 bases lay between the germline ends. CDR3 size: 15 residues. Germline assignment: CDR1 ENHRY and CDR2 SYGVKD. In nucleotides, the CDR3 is TGTGCCATCAGTGAGTCGGAGGACAGCTCCTACGAGCAGTACTTC. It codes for CAISESEDSSYEQYF.

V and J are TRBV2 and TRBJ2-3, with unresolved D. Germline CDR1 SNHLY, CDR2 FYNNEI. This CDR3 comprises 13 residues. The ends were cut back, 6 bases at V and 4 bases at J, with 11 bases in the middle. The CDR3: CASRPPAADTQYF. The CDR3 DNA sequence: TGTGCCAGCAGGCCCCCCGCGGCAGATACGCAGTATTTT.

The CDR3 sequence: CASSFPGGETQYF. In DNA form, the CDR3 reads TGTGCCAGCAGCTTCCCCGGAGGGGAGACCCAGTACTTC. V is TRBV11-1 and J is TRBJ2-5; possible D gene TRBD2, 6 bases. Looked up from germline, CDR1 is SGHAT and CDR2 is FQDESV (reference sequence). V gave up 3 bases and J gave up 5 bases, with 10 bases separating them. The CDR3 sequence is 13 residues long.